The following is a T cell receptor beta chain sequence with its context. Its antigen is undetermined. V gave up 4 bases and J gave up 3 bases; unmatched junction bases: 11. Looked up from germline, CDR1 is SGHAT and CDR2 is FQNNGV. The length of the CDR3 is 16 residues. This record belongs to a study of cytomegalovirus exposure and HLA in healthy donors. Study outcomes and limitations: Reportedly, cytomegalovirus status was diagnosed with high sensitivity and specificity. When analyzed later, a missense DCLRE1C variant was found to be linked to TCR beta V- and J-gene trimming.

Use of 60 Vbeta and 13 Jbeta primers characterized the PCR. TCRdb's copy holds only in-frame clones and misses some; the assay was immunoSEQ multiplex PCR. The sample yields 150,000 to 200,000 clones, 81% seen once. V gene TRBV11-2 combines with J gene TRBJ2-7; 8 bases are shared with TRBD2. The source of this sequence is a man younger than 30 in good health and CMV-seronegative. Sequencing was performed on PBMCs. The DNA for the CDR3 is TGTGCCAGCAGCTCCCAAAGCGGGAGAGGTGGCTACGAGCAGTACTTC. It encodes CASSSQSGRGGYEQYF.